This is a list of T cell receptor beta chains from one sample in a study of blood T cells in healthy people across ages. TCRdb used MiXCR to reprocess the 5' RACE reads, holding one entry per CDR3 protein. The sample carries over 600,000 distinct CDR3 sequences, roughly 21% recorded once. The sample consisted of blood. These receptors all stem from a man between 65 and 80 years old in good health. Both conserved end residues are part of each CDR3. D genes are given only for firm matches. Clone size is shown for a subset of rows, as once, few, many or a class of expanded clone.

TRBJ2-2 16 TRBD2 few TRBV7-2 TGTGCCAGCAGCTACCAGGGAGGGCCGAACACCGGGGAGCTGTTTTTT CASSYQGGPNTGELFF
TRBJ1-2 14 - - TRBV27 TGTGCCAGCACTCTCAACCCCACGGTTGGGGGCTACACCTTC CASTLNPTVGGYTF
TRBJ2-5 13 - once TRBV29-1 TGCAGCGTTGACGTAACCGGGACTCAACTCCGTTGGTTC CSVDVTGTQLRWF
TRBJ2-5 14 - few TRBV28 TGTGCCAGCAGTTTAGATCGCAGGGTTGAGACCCAGTACTTC CASSLDRRVETQYF
TRBJ2-7 12 - - TRBV3-1 TGTGCCAGCAGCCAGGCCCAGGTCGAGCAGTACTTC CASSQAQVEQYF
TRBJ2-4 15 TRBD1 - TRBV5-5 TGTGCCAGCAGCTGGGACAGGGGAGTCGGAAACATTCAGTACTTC CASSWDRGVGNIQYF
TRBJ2-7 13 - few TRBV28 TGTGCCAGCAGTTTTTATTGGGGAAACGAGCAGTACTTC CASSFYWGNEQYF
TRBJ2-1 15 TRBD1 many TRBV5-6 TGTGCCAGCAGCCCCCCCGGGACAGGGGCAAATGAGCAGTTCTTC CASSPPGTGANEQFF
TRBJ2-3 16 - - TRBV5-6 TGTGCCAGCAGCTTGGCCGGTGGCGGGACCACAGATACGCAGTATTTT CASSLAGGGTTDTQYF
TRBJ2-1 12 - - TRBV21-1 TGTGCCAGCAGCACCCGGACAGGGGGTCAGTTCTTC CASSTRTGGQFF
TRBJ2-1 16 - - TRBV29-1 TGCAGCGTTAGACCACAGGGCCTAAGCTCCTACAATGAGCAGTTCTTC CSVRPQGLSSYNEQFF
TRBJ2-5 14 - - TRBV20-1 TGCAGTGCTAGAGCGGTCAGCGGCCAAGAGACCCAGTACTTC CSARAVSGQETQYF
TRBJ2-7 15 TRBD1 few TRBV7-9 TGTGCCAGCAGCCCGGGACAGGGAGGGTTAGACGAGCAGTACTTC CASSPGQGGLDEQYF
TRBJ1-5 14 - - TRBV27 TGTGCCAGCAGCCTCGAACGGAGCAATCAGCCCCAGCATTTT CASSLERSNQPQHF
TRBJ2-5 12 TRBD1 few TRBV12-3/TRBV12-4 TGTGCCAGCAGTCAGGGGGCCGGGACCCAGTACTTC CASSQGAGTQYF
TRBJ2-5 18 TRBD2 - TRBV6-2/TRBV6-3 TGTGCCAGCAGTTACCAACCGGGGACTAGCGGGAGAGGTGAGACCCAGTACTTC CASSYQPGTSGRGETQYF
TRBJ1-1 13 - once TRBV6-4 TGTGCCAGCAGGGTGGACGGGAACACTGAAGCTTTCTTT CASRVDGNTEAFF
TRBJ2-1 11 - - TRBV11-3 TGTGCCAGCAGCTCGCTGCACGAGCAGTTCTTC CASSSLHEQFF
TRBJ2-6 20 - many TRBV27 TGTGCCAGCAGTTTCCTAAAGGGGGCTAGCGGAACAAATGGGGCCAACGTCCTGACTTTC CASSFLKGASGTNGANVLTF
TRBJ2-3 15 - - TRBV28 TGTGCCAGCAGTTTCTTGGAGGGCCCCACAGATACGCAGTATTTT CASSFLEGPTDTQYF
TRBJ2-1 13 TRBD1 - TRBV6-4 TGTGCCAGAGACAGGGAAACAGGCAATGAGCAGTTCTTC CARDRETGNEQFF
TRBJ2-1 16 TRBD2 - TRBV6-5 TGTGCCAGCAGTTACGCGACCGGGACTAGCGGTAATGAGCAGTTCTTC CASSYATGTSGNEQFF
TRBJ2-7 13 - many TRBV6-5 TGTGCCAGCAGCCCCGGACCTATCTACGAGCAGTACTTC CASSPGPIYEQYF
TRBJ2-7 14 TRBD2 - TRBV12-3/TRBV12-4 TGTGCCAGCACTCAGGGACTAGGTGTTCCCGAGCAGTACTTC CASTQGLGVPEQYF
TRBJ2-7 14 - few TRBV29-1 TGCAGCGTCGAAAACAGGGACCAGGGGTACGAGCAGTACTTC CSVENRDQGYEQYF
TRBJ2-3 13 - - TRBV20-1 TGCAGTGCTGAACGGGAGTATGGAGATACGCAGTATTTT CSAEREYGDTQYF
TRBJ2-1 12 - - TRBV10-3 TGTGCCATCAGTGTCCTGGCCAATGAGCAGTTCTTC CAISVLANEQFF
TRBJ2-1 17 TRBD2 - TRBV27 TGTGCCAGCAGTTTGGAGACTAGCGGAAAGACCTACAATGAGCAGTTCTTC CASSLETSGKTYNEQFF
TRBJ2-7 13 - - TRBV14 TGTGCCAGCAGCCAAGATGAGGGAGCGAAGCAGTACTTC CASSQDEGAKQYF
TRBJ2-2 20 - few TRBV7-2 TGTGCCAGCAGCTTAGGGCTTGCCTCTCGGGCGCCGCTGCCTACCGGGGAGCTGTTTTTT CASSLGLASRAPLPTGELFF
TRBJ2-1 12 - few TRBV6-5 TGTGCCAGCAGTCCGGCCGGGGATGAGCGGTTCTTC CASSPAGDERFF
TRBJ1-1 14 - - TRBV2 TGTGCCAGCAGTGGAGAGGCAATGAACACTGAAGCTTTCTTT CASSGEAMNTEAFF
TRBJ2-1 16 - - TRBV6-6 TGTGCCAGCAGTTATTCGGGCAGGGACCTCTACAATGAGCAGTTCTTC CASSYSGRDLYNEQFF
TRBJ1-2 11 - few TRBV5-1 TGCGCCAGCAGCTACGGAGATGGCTACACCTTC CASSYGDGYTF
TRBJ2-5 14 - many TRBV15 TGTGCTACCAGGCGTAGCGGACTACAAGAGACCCAGTACTTC CATRRSGLQETQYF
TRBJ2-3 15 TRBD2 - TRBV6-5 TGTGCCAGCAGTGGGACTAGCGGGAGGGGCGATACGCAGTATTTT CASSGTSGRGDTQYF
TRBJ2-3 15 - many TRBV9 TGTGCCAGCAGCGTAAACGGGTTTAGCACAGATACGCAGTATTTT CASSVNGFSTDTQYF
TRBJ1-2 16 - - TRBV18 TGTGCCAGCTCACCATTAAGGGGAGGTGAAAACTATGGCTACACCTTC CASSPLRGGENYGYTF
TRBJ2-5 13 - few TRBV5-5 TGTGCCAGCAGCCAAACAGGGTTGGAGACCCAGTACTTC CASSQTGLETQYF
TRBJ2-4 16 - few TRBV12-3/TRBV12-4 TGTGCCAGCGCTAACGGGGACGGGAGCGCCAAAAACGTTCAGTACTTC CASANGDGSAKNVQYF
TRBJ1-5 16 - many TRBV27 TGTGCCAGCAGTCTTCGAGGGGATTATAGCAATCAGCCCCAGCATTTT CASSLRGDYSNQPQHF
TRBJ1-3 14 - - TRBV12-3/TRBV12-4 TGTGCCGGCCAGGGTTCATACTCTGGAAACACCATATATTTT CAGQGSYSGNTIYF
TRBJ2-3 17 - many TRBV2 TGTGCCAGCAGACGAAACTCCGGGGCCAGGGGCACAGATACGCAGTATTTT CASRRNSGARGTDTQYF
TRBJ2-7 12 TRBD1 - TRBV20-1 TGCAGTGCTAGGACAGGGGTCCTCGAGCAGTACTTC CSARTGVLEQYF
TRBJ2-1 16 TRBD1 few TRBV7-6 TGTGCCAGCAGCTTACAGGTCCCGGGACAGACCAATGAGCAGTTCTTC CASSLQVPGQTNEQFF
TRBJ2-3 15 TRBD1 few TRBV20-1 TGCAGTGCAACCGGGACAGGGGGCGATTCAGATACGCAGTATTTT CSATGTGGDSDTQYF
TRBJ1-3 16 - - TRBV20-1 TGCAGTGCTAGAGATCCCCGGACACTCCAGGGAAACACCATATATTTT CSARDPRTLQGNTIYF
TRBJ1-2 13 - once TRBV12-3/TRBV12-4 TGTGCCAGCAGCCCCCTAGGGAACTATGGCTACACCTTC CASSPLGNYGYTF
TRBJ2-7 17 TRBD1 few TRBV7-2 TGTGCCAGCAGCTTAGCAGCAGTGGGACAGGGATTCTACGAGCAGTACTTC CASSLAAVGQGFYEQYF